The 11 T cell receptor beta chains below were found in one sample sequenced in a study of blood T cell repertoires in COVID-19. Clones were read by immunoSEQ multiplex PCR, and TCRdb kept only the in-frame ones, dropping some. The table lists about 310,000 clones, 70% to 90% of them singletons. The sequenced sample consisted of PBMCs or T cells enriched from blood (not recorded which). Receptors originate from a young man who had recovered from COVID-19.

J is TRBJ1-6 and V is TRBV6-1; tentative D call: TRBD1 (6 bases). Trimming cost V 4 bases and J 6 bases, with 19 bases left between them. The CDR3 is 17 residues long. Germline lookup yields CDR1 MNHNS and CDR2 SASEGT. CDR3: CASSVTGIADPNSPLHF. The DNA for the CDR3 is TGTGCCAGCAGTGTTACAGGGATAGCTGACCCTAATTCACCCCTCCACTTT.

This chain uses TRBV2 with TRBJ1-5, with 9 bases matching TRBD1. This CDR3 region has 15 residues. J was trimmed by 2 bases and V by 5 bases; bases with no gene match: 4. Germline V gene lookup returns CDR1 SNHLY and CDR2 FYNNEI. As DNA, the CDR3 is TGTGCCAGCAGTTACAGGGGGCTTGGCAATCAGCCCCAGCATTTT. Amino acids: CASSYRGLGNQPQHF.

J is TRBJ1-1 and V is TRBV2; possibly TRBD1 for D (6 bases). This CDR3 is built from 13 residues. V was clipped by 6 bases and J by 0 bases, with 8 bases between them. Germline V gene data show CDR1 as SNHLY and CDR2 as FYNNEI. CDR3 amino acids: CASRQGLNTEAFF. The CDR3 coding sequence is TGTGCCAGCAGACAGGGCTTGAACACTGAAGCTTTCTTT.

The chain combines TRBV25-1 with TRBJ2-1; 9 bases line up with TRBD1. The germline V gene has CDR1 MGHDK and CDR2 SYGVNS. The CDR3 is made up of 14 amino acids. The junction had 3 bases not matched to a gene; V was cut back by 9 bases and J by 0 bases. CDR3 sequence (DNA): TGTGCCAGTACGACAGGGGGCTCCTACAATGAGCAGTTCTTC. Protein product: CASTTGGSYNEQFF.

The V gene is TRBV7-2, the J gene TRBJ2-1; 10 nucleotides line up with TRBD2. Germline loops: CDR1 SGHTA, CDR2 FQGNSA. The V segment lost 6 bases and the J segment 9 bases; nucleotides outside the gene matches: 11. The CDR3 spans 15 residues. CDR3 in DNA: TGTGCCAGCAGTTATGACATTTCTAGCGGGGGTGAGCAGTTCTTC. Its protein is CASSYDISSGGEQFF.

This chain connects TRBV6-1 to TRBJ2-7; 8 bases match TRBD2. Germline values: CDR1 MNHNS, CDR2 SASEGT. V was pared by 1 base and J by 2 bases, with 7 bases of the junction left unmatched. CDR3 length: 16 residues. The CDR3 spells CASSEGFLGLAYEQYF. The DNA for the CDR3 is TGTGCCAGCAGTGAAGGTTTCTTGGGACTAGCCTACGAGCAGTACTTC.

This rearrangement joins TRBV11-2 to TRBJ1-6, with D tentatively TRBD1 (5 bases). The CDR3 loop spans 14 amino acids. CDR1 and CDR2 from the germline V gene are SGHAT and FQNNGV. Deletions cut 6 bases from V and 7 bases from J, with 13 bases between. CDR3 loop: CASSFRDLNSPLHF. CDR3 nucleotide sequence: TGTGCCAGCAGTTTCCGGGACTTAAATTCACCCCTCCACTTT.

This clone appeared a single time. J is TRBJ1-1 and V is TRBV5-1; TRBD1 might be the D (5 bases). Trimming removed 1 base from V and 4 bases from J, with 8 bases in between. Germline V CDR1 and CDR2: SGHRS, YFSETQ. This CDR3 has 13 residues. This CDR3 reads CASSLQGATEAFF. CDR3 sequence (DNA): TGCGCCAGCAGCTTGCAGGGCGCCACTGAAGCTTTCTTT.

The CDR3 reads CASSLSSGAQDEQFF. CDR3 DNA: TGTGCCAGCAGCTTAAGTAGCGGCGCTCAGGATGAGCAGTTCTTC. The rearrangement uses TRBV7-9 and TRBJ2-1, with D possibly matching TRBD2 (6 bases). The CDR3 is 15 residues long. Germline-derived CDR1 and CDR2 are SEHNR and FQNEAQ (reference sequence). V shed 2 bases and J shed 8 bases, with 16 bases lying between them.

The V call is TRBV3-1 (or the pseudogene TRBV3-2), the J call TRBJ1-5; TRBD1 matches at 8 bases. Germline V lookup: CDR1 LGHDT, CDR2 YNNKEL (reference sequence). J lost 13 bases, V lost 4 bases, and 6 bases had no gene match. The CDR3 loop spans 12 amino acids. CDR3 DNA sequence: TGTGCCAGCAGCCGCGGGACAGGTATACAGCATTTT. Translation gives CASSRGTGIQHF.

The chain has TRBV5-4 and TRBJ1-2, with 9 bases lining up with TRBD1. This CDR3 spans 12 amino acids. From germline, CDR1 is SGHNT and CDR2 YYREEE (reference sequence). The ends lost 5 bases at V and 8 bases at J; junction bases unmatched: 4. CDR3: CASRQDRGGYTF. The CDR3 bases are TGTGCCAGCAGGCAGGACAGGGGCGGCTACACCTTC.